This entry lists 6 T cell receptor beta chains sequenced from one sample in a study of Graves' ophthalmopathy and Graves' hyperthyroidism. Researchers took RNA transcripts and amplified TCR beta CDR3 regions from them. Second-round multiplex PCR came after first-round RT-PCR with HTBI primers. Via MiXCR, TCRdb re-called the multiplex PCR reads, giving one row per CDR3 protein. This table holds over a million distinct CDR3 sequences, about two fifths found once. Sequencing was carried out using peripheral blood or thyroid tissue (not recorded which). The receptors come from an adult man with Graves' hyperthyroidism.

This clonotype has a single count. A much larger clone lies a single base off, so this may be a read error. The gene calls are TRBV10-3 and TRBJ1-5, with D tentatively TRBD1 (5 bases). This CDR3 is 14 amino acids long. The V gene's germline CDR1 is ENHRY and CDR2 SYGVKD. V was pared by 6 bases and J by 1 base, with 10 bases between. The DNA of the CDR3 is TGTGCCATCAGGAAGGGACCGAGCAATCAGCCCCAGCATTTT. This translates into CAIRKGPSNQPQHF.

Many counts were recorded for this clonotype. The V call is TRBV6-2 or TRBV6-3, the J call TRBJ1-2, with D tentatively TRBD1 (5 bases). The CDR3 length is 13 residues. The V gene's germline CDR1 is MNHEY and CDR2 SVGEGT. V was trimmed by 8 bases and J by 8 bases, leaving 18 bases between them. CDR3 bases: TGTGCCAGCCGGGACGCCAAGTCGCGGGGCTACACCTTC. Translated: CASRDAKSRGYTF.

This clonotype was observed a few times. J is TRBJ2-7 and V is TRBV12-3 or TRBV12-4, with D unclear. The CDR3 is made up of 13 amino acids. Trimming shortened V by 8 bases and J by 2 bases, and 13 bases separated the two germline ends. The CDR3 coding sequence is TGTGCCAGCTCGTGGGGATCCGCCTACGAGCAGTACTTC. This gives the protein CASSWGSAYEQYF.

As to this clonotype: A read error may be the cause here, since a much bigger clone is one base away. The rearrangement links TRBV7-2 to TRBJ1-4; TRBD1 is a possible D gene (5 bases). Germline loops: CDR1 SGHTA, CDR2 FQGNSA. This CDR3 spans 14 amino acids. CDR3 protein: CASSSAGGREELFF. CDR3 in DNA: TGTGCCAGCAGCTCGGCGGGGGGTCGTGAAGAACTGTTTTTT. Using reference TRBV7-2 and TRBJ1-4 for the parts outside the CDR3, the full variable domain is GAGVSQSPSNKVTEKGKDVELRCDPISGHTALYWYRQSLGQGLEFLIYFQGNSAPDKSGLPSDRFSAERTGGSVSTLTIQRTQQEDSAVYLCASSSAGGREELFFGSGTQLSVL.

This chain connects TRBV24-1 to TRBJ2-5; D is perhaps TRBD1 or TRBD2 (5 bases each). The CDR3 has 11 residues. The germline gives CDR1 KGHDR, CDR2 SFDVKD. As DNA, the CDR3 is TGTACCTCCGGGACGGAAGAGACCCAGTACTTC. Translating it yields CTSGTEETQYF.

This clonotype was detected many times. The chain is built from TRBV20-1 and TRBJ2-6; unclear D gene. CDR3 length equals 13 residues. Germline-derived CDR1 and CDR2 are DFQATT and SNEGSKA (reference sequence). Trimming left V 3 bases short and J 2 bases short, with 5 bases between. As DNA, the CDR3 is TGCAGTGCTAGGTCTCCTGGGGCCAACGTCCTGACTTTC. Translation gives CSARSPGANVLTF.